The following is a TCR beta chain sequence with its context. Its specificity is not known. This sample is part of a study of beta chain features in type 1 diabetes. As for the study in general: All samples combined gave just under 110 million sorted cells for examination. Notes on the study in general: Relative to healthy donors, patients appeared to have naive, central memory and Treg TCRB repertoires that were more similar. Shortening that was moderate but significant affected the TCRB CDR3s of Type 1 diabetes patients in all four CD4+ subsets. Researchers cautioned that cDNA sequencing could over-represent cells with high TCR expression. Any role of HLA type in TCRB rearrangement remained unresolved here.

The whole isolated RNA underwent reverse transcription, so sequencing captured expressed TCRB transcripts. Using immunoSEQ multiplex PCR, the repertoire was profiled, and TCRdb retains in-frame clones only, with some absent. The table lists approximately 50,000 clones, just under 65% of them singletons. This receptor was identified in a woman aged 25 to 45 with type 1 diabetes. The material sequenced was stem cell memory CD4+ T cells from blood.

CDR3 protein: CATSRDLVRGDTQYF. Written as DNA, the CDR3 is TGTGCCACCAGCAGAGATCTGGTCCGGGGGGATACGCAGTATTTT. The gene calls are TRBV15 and TRBJ2-3; perhaps TRBD2 as D (6 bases). This CDR3 has 15 residues. The germline V and J ends were trimmed by 0 bases and 6 bases, with 13 bases remaining between them. Per germline, CDR1 LNHNV and CDR2 YYDKDF (reference sequence).